What follows is one TCR beta chain and its context. Its target is not known. Germline assignment: CDR1 GTSNPN and CDR2 SVGIG (reference sequence). V was clipped by 0 bases and J by 8 bases, with 10 bases between them. This CDR3 is built from 13 residues. This specimen belongs to a study of cytomegalovirus exposure and HLA in healthy donors. The study's findings and limits: In a later analysis, at a false discovery rate of 0.05, roughly 16,000 TCR beta sequences matched HLA alleles.

PCR employed 60 Vbeta and 13 Jbeta primers. Measured with immunoSEQ multiplex PCR; TCRdb has only the in-frame clones, and not every one. Among about 110,000 clones listed, 80% to 85% were seen once. Each donor was nominally healthy when sampled (though unrecorded immune exposures were likely). The V gene is TRBV30, the J gene TRBJ2-2, with D uncertain. The receptor's source is a man aged 25-40 years in good health and CMV-seropositive. Sequencing was performed on PBMCs. The CDR3 protein is CAWSVRNGGELFF. In nucleotides, the CDR3 is TGTGCCTGGAGTGTACGGAACGGGGGGGAGCTGTTTTTT.